This T cell receptor (beta chain) appears in the sequencing data of a study of Graves' ophthalmopathy and Graves' hyperthyroidism. On the study more broadly: The blood sample was drawn at first diagnosis and before any treatment.

Study-level findings and limits: Forecasting of ophthalmopathy progression by the model achieved 60% to 71% sensitivity and roughly 72% specificity.

The TCR beta CDR3 regions underwent amplification from RNA transcripts. The authors performed first-round RT-PCR with HTBI primers and then a second-round multiplex PCR. TCRdb re-called the multiplex PCR reads with MiXCR, one entry per CDR3 protein. The repertoire has 300,000 to 400,000 distinct CDR3 sequences, roughly 16% of them found once; the top ten carry more than 9%. This clonotype was counted many times. What it binds is unknown. Trimming removed 3 bases at V and 5 bases at J, with 14 bases between. The germline V gene encodes CDR1 LNHDA and CDR2 SQIVND (reference sequence). This CDR3 has 15 amino acids.

What was sequenced was peripheral blood. The source is an adult man with Graves' ophthalmopathy. The chain joins TRBV19 to TRBJ1-5; D perhaps matches TRBD1 (6 bases). The CDR3 protein is CASSIARGLDQPQHF. As DNA, the CDR3 is TGTGCCAGTAGTATCGCGAGGGGGTTGGATCAGCCCCAGCATTTT. The full variable domain, completed using reference TRBV19 and TRBJ1-5, is DGGITQSPKYLFRKEGQNVTLSCEQNLNHDAMYWYRQDPGQGLRLIYYSQIVNDFQKGDIAEGYSVSREKKESFPLTVTSAQKNPTAFYLCASSIARGLDQPQHFGDGTRLSIL.